A single sample gave rise to the 13 T cell receptor beta chains below, sequenced in a study of regulatory T cells in long-lasting Graves disease. Indicated time point: newly diagnosed GD, antithyroid drugs for less than 3 months. Following extraction of RNA from PBMCs, that RNA was used to make the TCR library. Library construction for TCR beta used iRepertoire HTBI primers and Arm-PCR of CDR3 regions. One entry per CDR3 protein, called by TCRdb with MiXCR from the multiplex PCR reads. The sample has 450,000 to 700,000 distinct CDR3 sequences, roughly 12% seen once. The same sample was also studied in work on T cells in Graves' hyperthyroidism and ophthalmopathy.

Sequenced here: peripheral blood mononuclear cells (PBMCs), sampled at new diagnosis, from a patient treated with antithyroid drugs. These receptors were obtained from a man aged 30 to 39 with Graves disease.

Worth noting for this clonotype: This may be a read error: a much more frequent sequence differs by one nucleotide. V gene TRBV7-9 combines with J gene TRBJ2-1; 8 nucleotides line up with TRBD1. Germline trimming cut 6 bases from V and 13 bases from J; bases unmatched to any gene: 11. Germline-derived CDR1 and CDR2 are SEHNR and FQNEAQ (reference sequence). There are 13 residues in the CDR3. CDR3 sequence: CASRGTGPETQFF. Written as DNA, the CDR3 is TGTGCCAGCAGAGGGACAGGACCGGAGACCCAGTTCTTC.

This rearrangement joins TRBV5-5 to TRBJ2-7; D is unresolved. The germline V gene encodes CDR1 SGHKS and CDR2 YYEKEE (reference sequence). V lost 1 base and J lost 2, with 10 bases in between. This CDR3 region has 14 residues. DNA of the CDR3: TGTGCCAGCAGCTTGACAGACTTGACCTACGAGCAGTACTTC. Protein: CASSLTDLTYEQYF.

The chain carries TRBV3-1 and TRBJ1-2, with D perhaps TRBD1 (6 bases). CDR1 and CDR2 (germline): LGHDT, YNNKEL (reference sequence). The CDR3 loop spans 15 amino acids. Trimming took off 5 bases at V and 4 bases at J, with 17 bases between the two ends. CDR3 DNA: TGTGCCAGCAGCTTAGCATCCGGGGGCGGCTATGGCTACACCTTC. Amino acid sequence: CASSLASGGGYGYTF.

This clonotype was seen more than once but under ten times. The rearrangement joins TRBV20-1 to TRBJ1-2, with D possibly TRBD1 on 6 matching bases. This CDR3 comprises 12 residues. Germline loops: CDR1 DFQATT, CDR2 SNEGSKA (reference sequence). V lost 2 bases and J lost 2, with 6 bases in between. The CDR3 spells CSARQGNYGYTF. The CDR3 nucleotides are TGCAGTGCTAGACAGGGGAACTATGGCTACACCTTC.

This clonotype was counted many times. The rearrangement joins TRBV5-1 to TRBJ2-7; 7 positions agree with TRBD1. The germline V gene has CDR1 SGHRS and CDR2 YFSETQ. Trimming at V came to 4 bases and at J to 8 bases, leaving 6 bases not matched to a gene. The CDR3 totals 12 residues. CDR3: CASSRGLDKQYF. CDR3 nucleotide sequence: TGCGCCAGCAGCAGGGGGCTAGACAAGCAGTACTTC.

The table lists this clonotype with many counts. The chain uses TRBV12-3 or TRBV12-4 and TRBJ1-4, with 7 nucleotides matching TRBD1. J gave up 10 bases and V 3 bases, and 11 bases lay outside the gene matches. The CDR3 runs to 15 residues. The CDR3 region is CASSFSVGRGAKLFF. CDR3 DNA sequence: TGTGCCAGCAGTTTTTCAGTAGGCAGGGGGGCAAAACTGTTTTTT.

The chain couples TRBV27 to TRBJ2-7; 9 bases agree with TRBD2. Germline-derived CDR1 and CDR2 are MNHEY and SMNVEV (reference sequence). With 3 bases clipped from V and 3 bases from J, the junction kept 12 bases outside the gene matches. The length of the CDR3 is 17 residues. Here the CDR3 reads CASSLPGGREGIYEQYF. The CDR3 DNA reads as TGTGCCAGCAGTTTGCCGGGGGGGCGGGAGGGAATCTACGAGCAGTACTTC.

This clonotype was observed many times. V usage is TRBV29-1 and J usage is TRBJ1-2; D gene ambiguous. The CDR3 totals 11 residues. Germline values: CDR1 SQVTM, CDR2 ANQGSEA. V lost 0 bases and J lost 7, with 6 bases in between. Here the CDR3 DNA reads TGCAGCGTTGAAGAGGGCGGTGGCTACACCTTC. Residues: CSVEEGGGYTF.

This clonotype was recorded at least ten times. The chain joins TRBV12-3 or TRBV12-4 to TRBJ2-7; D might be TRBD2 (6 bases). V lost 6 bases, J lost 3 bases, and 15 bases lay in between. The CDR3 has 14 residues. CDR3 sequence: CASRLGVGGYEQYF. The CDR3 DNA sequence: TGTGCCAGCAGGCTCGGTGTGGGAGGCTACGAGCAGTACTTC.

As regards this clonotype: Compared with germline, one end of the junction differs, possibly owing to a read error. V and J are TRBV25-1 and TRBJ2-7; D possibly corresponds to TRBD2 (6 bases). The germline CDR1 and CDR2 sequences are MGHDK and SYGVNS. The CDR3 loop spans 15 amino acids. CDR3 in amino acids: CASSGKKRDSNEQYF. For the CDR3, the DNA is TGTGCCAGCAGTGGAAAAAAACGGGACTCCAACGAGCAGTACTTC.

To note about this clonotype: A read error is possible here, since a much larger clone lies one base away. The V call is TRBV20-1, the J call TRBJ2-7, with 8 nucleotides matching TRBD1. Germline CDR1 reads DFQATT; CDR2 reads SNEGSKA (reference sequence). The CDR3 totals 17 residues. The V and J ends lost 1 base and 4 bases, in that order; junction bases with no gene match: 15. The CDR3 nucleotides read TGCAGTGCTAGAGCGGTCGTATCCGGGACAGGCCCGTACGAGCAGTACTTC. Translation: CSARAVVSGTGPYEQYF.

Remarks on this clonotype: Since a far larger clone is one base different, this is likely a read error. The V and J genes are TRBV7-2 and TRBJ2-5, with 8 nucleotides matching TRBD1. The length of the CDR3 is 14 residues. From germline, CDR1 is SGHTA and CDR2 FQGNSA. The CDR3 region is CASSTSGGQEIQYF. CDR3 bases: TGTGCCAGCAGCACGTCAGGGGGCCAAGAGATCCAGTACTTC.

The rearrangement links TRBV11-3 to TRBJ2-5, with no clear D. The germline V gene encodes CDR1 SGHNT and CDR2 YENEEA. Trimming took 4 bases from V and 5 from J, leaving 11 bases between them. There are 13 residues in the CDR3. The CDR3 spells CASSSYSTETQYF. Here the CDR3 DNA reads TGTGCCAGCAGCTCCTATTCAACGGAGACCCAGTACTTC. The variable domain in full, with the rest retrieved from reference TRBV11-3 and TRBJ2-5, is EAGVVQSPRYKIIEKKQPVAFWCNPISGHNTLYWYLQNLGQGPELLIRYENEEAVDDSQLPKDRFSAERLKGVDSTLKIQPAELGDSAVYLCASSSYSTETQYFGPGTRLLVL.